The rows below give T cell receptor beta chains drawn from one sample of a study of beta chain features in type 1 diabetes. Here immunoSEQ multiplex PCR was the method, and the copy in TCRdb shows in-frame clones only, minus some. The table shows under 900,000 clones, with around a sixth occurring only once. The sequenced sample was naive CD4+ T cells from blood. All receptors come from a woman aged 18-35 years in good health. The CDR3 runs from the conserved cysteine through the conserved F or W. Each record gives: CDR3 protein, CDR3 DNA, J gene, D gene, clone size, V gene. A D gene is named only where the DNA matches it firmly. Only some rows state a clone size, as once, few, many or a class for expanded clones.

CASSTGAVYNEQFF TGTGCCAGCAGCACAGGGGCGGTCTACAATGAGCAGTTCTTC TRBJ2-1 TRBD1 - TRBV7-9
CASGLAGGETQYF TGTGCCAGCGGACTAGCGGGAGGAGAGACCCAGTACTTC TRBJ2-5 TRBD2 few TRBV25-1
CASSQLRSTDTQYF TGTGCCAGCAGCCAACTTAGAAGCACAGATACGCAGTATTTT TRBJ2-3 - - TRBV14
CASSQDRGKDTQYF TGTGCCAGCTCCCAAGACAGGGGAAAAGATACGCAGTATTTT TRBJ2-3 TRBD1 - TRBV18
CASSPDRRNTEAFF TGCGCCAGCAGTCCCGACAGGAGGAACACTGAAGCTTTCTTT TRBJ1-1 - - TRBV10-2
CASSRLDRPNEQFF TGTGCCAGCAGCCGACTCGACAGGCCCAATGAGCAGTTCTTC TRBJ2-1 - few TRBV7-9
CASSPQGYTGELFF TGTGCCAGCAGCCCACAGGGATACACCGGGGAGCTGTTTTTT TRBJ2-2 - - TRBV13
CASSPTVKRMATDTQYF TGCGCCAGCAGCCCAACCGTTAAGCGCATGGCCACAGATACGCAGTATTTT TRBJ2-3 - few TRBV4-3
CASSPRGVYEQYF TGTGCCAGCTCACCGAGGGGAGTCTACGAGCAGTACTTC TRBJ2-7 - few TRBV18
CAISTLAKNIQYF TGTGCCATCAGCACCTTAGCCAAAAACATTCAGTACTTC TRBJ2-4 - many TRBV10-3
CASSERLAGDNEQFF TGCGCCAGCAGCGAAAGACTAGCGGGAGACAATGAGCAGTTCTTC TRBJ2-1 TRBD2 few TRBV5-1
CASSQDPGAADQPQHF TGTGCCAGCAGCCAAGATCCGGGGGCGGCAGATCAGCCCCAGCATTTT TRBJ1-5 - - TRBV4-2
CASSLGGAGGPVEQFF TGTGCCAGCAGCTTAGGCGGGGCGGGAGGGCCGGTTGAGCAGTTCTTC TRBJ2-1 TRBD2 - TRBV7-2
CASSLDLRQETQYF TGTGCCAGCAGCTTGGACTTGCGCCAAGAGACCCAGTACTTC TRBJ2-5 - - TRBV5-4
CASSVEVSSSYNEQFF TGTGCCAGCAGCGTAGAAGTCTCGAGCTCCTACAATGAGCAGTTCTTC TRBJ2-1 - few TRBV9
CASSLPLADYNEQFF TGTGCCAGCAGCCTTCCACTAGCGGATTACAATGAGCAGTTCTTC TRBJ2-1 TRBD2 - TRBV11-2
CASSLSAGGAFYEQYF TGTGCCAGCAGTTTATCGGCGGGGGGCGCGTTCTACGAGCAGTACTTC TRBJ2-7 TRBD2 few TRBV28
CASSFPGLGEKLFF TGTGCCAGCAGTTTCCCGGGTCTAGGGGAAAAACTGTTTTTT TRBJ1-4 - - TRBV28
CASSPWTGAEAEAFF TGTGCCAGCAGCCCCTGGACAGGGGCGGAGGCTGAAGCTTTCTTT TRBJ1-1 TRBD1 - TRBV5-4
CASSQSWGSSYEQYF TGTGCCAGCAGCCAGAGCTGGGGAAGTTCCTACGAGCAGTACTTC TRBJ2-7 - - TRBV7-6
CAIRGQETQYF TGTGCCATCAGGGGTCAAGAGACCCAGTACTTC TRBJ2-5 - - TRBV10-3
CASSQLGTAIHNEQFF TGTGCCAGCAGCCAACTTGGGACAGCAATACACAATGAGCAGTTCTTC TRBJ2-1 TRBD1 few TRBV28
CASSGTGANVLTF TGTGCCAGCAGCGGGACTGGGGCCAACGTCCTGACTTTC TRBJ2-6 - - TRBV7-9
CASTSTISTDTQYF TGTGCCAGCACCTCGACTATCAGCACAGATACGCAGTATTTT TRBJ2-3 - - TRBV25-1
CASSLADEQFF TGCGCCAGCAGCTTGGCCGATGAGCAGTTCTTC TRBJ2-1 - - TRBV5-1
CASSLGTSGETQYF TGTGCCAGCAGCTTGGGGACTAGTGGAGAGACCCAGTACTTC TRBJ2-5 TRBD2 - TRBV5-4